These 17 T cell receptor beta chains came from one sample sequenced in a study of T cell responses to AZD1222 COVID-19 vaccine. The method was immunoSEQ multiplex PCR; TCRdb's version includes in-frame clones alone and lacks a portion of them. The data hold about 99,000 clones, with 90% observed a single time. This specimen consisted of peripheral blood, obtained on day 0 of AZD1222 vaccination. Receptor source: an adult in good health.

CDR3: CATARAVGSPLHF. The CDR3, as DNA: TGTGCCACCGCCCGGGCGGTAGGTTCACCCCTCCACTTT. The chain links TRBV19 to TRBJ1-6, with no clear D. The germline V gene encodes CDR1 LNHDA and CDR2 SQIVND (reference sequence). Trimming left V 10 bases short and J 9 bases short, with 16 bases between. This CDR3 region has 13 residues.

The CDR3 bases are TGTGCCACCAGTGATTTGTCGGAGGGGCGGGGGGAGGATGAGCAGTTCTTC. This translates into CATSDLSEGRGEDEQFF. The gene calls are TRBV24-1 and TRBJ2-1, with 8 positions matching TRBD2. CDR1 and CDR2 (germline): KGHDR, SFDVKD. The CDR3 is 17 amino acids. V was clipped by 0 bases and J by 8 bases; unmatched bases: 11.

The chain uses TRBV7-9 and TRBJ1-5; D is ambiguous. Germline loops: CDR1 SEHNR, CDR2 FQNEAQ (reference sequence). Trimming left V 5 bases short and J 6 bases short, with 20 bases between. The CDR3 totals 16 residues. CDR3 nucleotides: TGTGCCAGCAGCCTTGATGGCTTCGGGCTAAGTCAGCCCCAGCATTTT. Its translation: CASSLDGFGLSQPQHF. Complete variable domain (other parts from reference TRBV7-9 and TRBJ1-5): DTGVSQNPRHKITKRGQNVTFRCDPISEHNRLYWYRQTLGQGPEFLTYFQNEAQLEKSRLLSDRFSAERPKGSFSTLEIQRTEQGDSAMYLCASSLDGFGLSQPQHFGDGTRLSIL.

The chain carries TRBV7-9 and TRBJ2-7; no reliable D call. Germline lookup yields CDR1 SEHNR and CDR2 FQNEAQ (reference sequence). The V and J ends lost 5 bases and 4 bases respectively, with 12 bases between them. The CDR3 contains 13 residues. CDR3 nucleotide sequence: TGTGCCAGCAGCCATAAAGAGAAGTACGAGCAGTACTTC. Translating gives CASSHKEKYEQYF.

The J gene is TRBJ1-4, the V gene TRBV5-5; TRBD1 agrees at 9 bases. The germline V gene has CDR1 SGHKS and CDR2 YYEKEE (reference sequence). This CDR3 has 19 residues. V dropped 4 bases and J dropped 0; count of bases not matched to a gene: 13. CDR3 nucleotides: TGTGCCAGCAGCCAGGGACAGGGAGCTTTAATCCCAACTAATGAAAAACTGTTTTTT. Its translation: CASSQGQGALIPTNEKLFF.

This chain connects TRBV4-2 to TRBJ1-1; D may be TRBD1 (6 bases). V was pared by 4 bases and J by 4 bases, with 16 bases between. Germline assignment: CDR1 LGHNA and CDR2 YNFKEQ. The CDR3 covers 15 residues. This chain's CDR3 is CASSRVGGPTTEAFF. The CDR3 region has the DNA TGTGCCAGCAGCCGGGTGGGGGGGCCGACCACTGAAGCTTTCTTT.

The chain is built from TRBV6-6 and TRBJ2-5; the D gene is possibly TRBD2 (7 bases). Trimming took off 5 bases at V and 5 bases at J, with 15 bases between the two ends. Per the germline V gene, CDR1 is MNHNY and CDR2 is SVGAGI (reference sequence). This CDR3 contains 14 residues. The chain's CDR3 is CASSLRGAGETQYF. The DNA for the CDR3 is TGTGCCAGCAGTCTCCGGGGGGCGGGGGAGACCCAGTACTTC.

The V and J genes are TRBV29-1 and TRBJ2-1; maybe TRBD2 (6 bases). The CDR3 runs to 12 residues. V dropped 4 bases and J dropped 9 bases, with 13 bases sitting between them. Per germline, CDR1 SQVTM and CDR2 ANQGSEA. This chain's CDR3 is CSVAGVEGEQFF. The CDR3 bases are TGCAGCGTTGCGGGGGTGGAGGGTGAGCAGTTCTTC.

Here the CDR3 reads CASSLFSAETQYF. CDR3 DNA sequence: TGTGCCAGCAGCTTATTCTCGGCGGAGACCCAGTACTTC. The V call is TRBV7-6, the J call TRBJ2-5; no clear D. V shed 2 bases and J shed 5 bases, with 9 bases lying between them. CDR1 is SGHVS and CDR2 is FNYEAQ in the germline V gene. The CDR3 extends over 13 amino acids.

CDR3 sequence (DNA): TGTGCCAGCAGCGTAGATCTGGGTAGCTCCTACGAGCAGTACTTC. Translation: CASSVDLGSSYEQYF. The chain links TRBV9 to TRBJ2-7; no firm D call. The CDR3 length is 15 residues. Germline assignment: CDR1 SGDLS and CDR2 YYNGEE. V was trimmed by 0 bases and J by 0 bases, leaving 10 bases between them.

This clone has a single count. This sequence joins TRBV28 and TRBJ1-4; 10 nucleotides agree with TRBD1. The CDR3 contains 16 residues. Germline V gene data show CDR1 as MDHEN and CDR2 as SYDVKM. V lost 4 bases and J lost 7; bases outside the gene matches: 9. DNA of the CDR3: TGTGCCAGCAGTTCCTCCTCGGGACAGGGGCTTGAAAAACTGTTTTTT. Amino acid sequence: CASSSSSGQGLEKLFF.

The V and J genes are TRBV18 and TRBJ2-7; D is undetermined. This CDR3 region has 15 residues. Trimming cost V 3 bases and J 1 base, with 13 bases left between them. Germline CDR1 KGHSH, CDR2 LQKENI. Written as DNA, the CDR3 is TGTGCCAGCTCACCGGGAACTTATACTTCCTACGAGCAGTACTTC. Translation gives CASSPGTYTSYEQYF. The complete variable domain, with remaining parts taken from reference TRBV18 and TRBJ2-7, reads NAGVMQNPRHLVRRRGQEARLRCSPMKGHSHVYWYRQLPEEGLKFMVYLQKENIIDESGMPKERFSAEFPKEGPSILRIQQVVRGDSAAYFCASSPGTYTSYEQYFGPGTRLTVT.

The rearrangement joins TRBV7-9 to TRBJ1-1, with no clear D. Trimming removed 4 bases at V and 8 bases at J, with 5 bases between. The germline V gene has CDR1 SEHNR and CDR2 FQNEAQ (reference sequence). CDR3 size: 10 residues. CDR3 loop: CASSWIEAFF. CDR3 nucleotide sequence: TGTGCCAGCAGCTGGATAGAAGCTTTCTTT.

The V call is TRBV5-1, the J call TRBJ2-5; D not certain. The CDR3 length is 14 residues. Germline assignment: CDR1 SGHRS and CDR2 YFSETQ. The V end was cut by 0 bases, the J end by 4 bases, with 10 bases between. CDR3 DNA: TGCGCCAGCAGCTTGGGAGTACCACGAGAGACCCAGTACTTC. This translates into CASSLGVPRETQYF.

The gene calls are TRBV28 and TRBJ1-5, with TRBD1 as a possible D gene (5 bases). Trimming cost V 5 bases and J 2 bases, with 16 bases left between them. CDR1 MDHEN and CDR2 SYDVKM come from the germline V gene. The CDR3 runs 16 residues. CDR3 residues: CASSIPGGWGNQPQHF. CDR3 sequence (DNA): TGTGCCAGCAGTATCCCTGGGGGTTGGGGCAATCAGCCCCAGCATTTT.

V usage is TRBV10-3 and J usage is TRBJ1-4; a possible D gene is TRBD1 (6 bases). Between the trimmed V and J ends, which lost 6 bases and 14 bases, there was a span of 16 bases. The germline V gene has CDR1 ENHRY and CDR2 SYGVKD. The CDR3 covers 12 residues. The CDR3 DNA reads TGTGCCATCAGCGATGGACAGCGCCAGCTGTTTTTT. Amino acids: CAISDGQRQLFF.

This chain joins TRBV28 and TRBJ1-2, with D unclear. The length of the CDR3 is 13 residues. V was pared by 3 bases and J by 4 bases, with 9 bases between. Germline CDR1 is MDHEN and CDR2 is SYDVKM. The CDR3 spells CASSFGRGYGYTF. The CDR3 region has the DNA TGTGCCAGCAGTTTTGGGCGGGGCTATGGCTACACCTTC.